One and the same sample provided the 8 T cell receptor beta chains below, sequenced in a study of tumor and adjacent non-tumor tissue in lung cancer. TCRbeta libraries were built with three rounds of nested PCR, modified from ARM-PCR. TCRdb reprocessed the multiplex PCR reads via MiXCR and lists one record per CDR3 protein. The sample holds more than 85,000 distinct CDR3 sequences, around three fifths seen once. The template was RNA from unsorted bulk tissue. Specimen: lung tumor tissue. Receptor source: a man aged 65-85 years with non-small cell lung cancer.

The V and J genes are TRBV7-9 and TRBJ2-3, with 13 positions matching TRBD2. V lost 5 bases, J lost 5 bases, and 7 bases stayed unmatched. The V gene's germline CDR1 is SEHNR and CDR2 FQNEAQ (reference sequence). The length of the CDR3 is 16 residues. The CDR3 nucleotides are TGTGCCAGCAGCCGAGGGACTAGCGGGACGGTAGATACGCAGTATTTT. The encoded protein is CASSRGTSGTVDTQYF.

This clonotype occurred a few times. A much larger clone differs from this one at a single base, so this may be a read error. J is TRBJ1-1 and V is TRBV4-1; D is possibly TRBD1 (6 bases). The CDR3 totals 13 residues. Germline V gene data show CDR1 as MGHRA and CDR2 as YSYEKL. The DNA of the CDR3 is TGCGCCAGCAGCCCTGGGGGCGGCACTGTAGCTTTCTTT. It is translated as CASSPGGGTVAFF.

Comments on this clonotype: Possible read error: a much larger clone is one base away. The rearrangement links TRBV7-9 to TRBJ2-3, with D perhaps matching TRBD2 (6 bases). The CDR3 extends over 15 amino acids. CDR1 and CDR2 from the germline V gene are SEHNR and FQNEAQ (reference sequence). The CDR3: CASSFVGSSTATQYF. CDR3 in DNA: TGTGCCAGCAGCTTCGTCGGGAGTAGCACAGCTACGCAGTATTTT.

This clonotype was seen just once. V is TRBV11-1 and J is TRBJ1-4; 7 nucleotides align to TRBD1. Germline V lookup: CDR1 SGHAT, CDR2 FQDESV (reference sequence). The length of the CDR3 is 15 residues. The CDR3 DNA reads TGTGCGAGCGGTCGGGACAGCCAAACTAATGAAAAACTGTTTTTT. Amino acids: CASGRDSQTNEKLFF. The variable domain in full, completed from reference TRBV11-1 and TRBJ1-4, reads EAEVAQSPRYKITEKSQAVAFWCDPISGHATLYWYRQILGQGPELLVQFQDESVVDDSQLPKDRFSAERLKGVDSTLKIQPAELGDSAMYLCASGRDSQTNEKLFFGSGTQLSVL.

This chain joins TRBV29-1 and TRBJ2-7, with D possibly being TRBD2 (5 bases). Trimming took off 6 bases at V and 4 bases at J, with 16 bases between the two ends. Germline V CDR1 and CDR2: SQVTM, ANQGSEA. The CDR3 is 13 amino acids. The CDR3 sequence: CSVGAGEGYEQYF. Written as DNA, the CDR3 is TGCAGCGTAGGAGCCGGGGAAGGATACGAGCAGTACTTC.

The rearrangement joins TRBV28 to TRBJ2-5, with 8 bases matching TRBD2. V was pared by 2 bases and J by 9 bases, with 14 bases of the junction left unmatched. The CDR3 totals 16 residues. Germline CDR1 MDHEN, CDR2 SYDVKM. This CDR3 reads CASSLGVAGPPAAQYF. CDR3 DNA: TGTGCCAGCAGTTTAGGAGTAGCGGGGCCCCCTGCGGCCCAGTACTTC. The variable domain in full, with the rest retrieved from reference TRBV28 and TRBJ2-5, is DVKVTQSSRYLVKRTGEKVFLECVQDMDHENMFWYRQDPGLGLRLIYFSYDVKMKEKGDIPEGYSVSREKKERFSLILESASTNQTSMYLCASSLGVAGPPAAQYFGPGTRLLVL.

This clonotype was seen ten or more times. This rearrangement joins TRBV20-1 to TRBJ2-5, with 9 positions matching TRBD2. From germline, CDR1 is DFQATT and CDR2 SNEGSKA (reference sequence). The CDR3 runs 15 residues. After removal of 4 bases from V and 1 base from J, the junction contained 7 bases not matched to a gene. CDR3 in amino acids: CSAKGLAGTQETQYF. As DNA, the CDR3 is TGCAGTGCTAAGGGACTAGCAGGTACCCAAGAGACCCAGTACTTC.

The V and J genes are TRBV11-2 and TRBJ1-1; D uncertain. The CDR3 runs 15 residues. Deletions cut 4 bases from V and 3 bases from J, with 15 bases between. Germline CDR1 SGHAT, CDR2 FQNNGV. CDR3 bases: TGTGCCAGCAGCTCCCCCCGACGCTGGGACACTGAAGCTTTCTTT. Residues: CASSSPRRWDTEAFF.